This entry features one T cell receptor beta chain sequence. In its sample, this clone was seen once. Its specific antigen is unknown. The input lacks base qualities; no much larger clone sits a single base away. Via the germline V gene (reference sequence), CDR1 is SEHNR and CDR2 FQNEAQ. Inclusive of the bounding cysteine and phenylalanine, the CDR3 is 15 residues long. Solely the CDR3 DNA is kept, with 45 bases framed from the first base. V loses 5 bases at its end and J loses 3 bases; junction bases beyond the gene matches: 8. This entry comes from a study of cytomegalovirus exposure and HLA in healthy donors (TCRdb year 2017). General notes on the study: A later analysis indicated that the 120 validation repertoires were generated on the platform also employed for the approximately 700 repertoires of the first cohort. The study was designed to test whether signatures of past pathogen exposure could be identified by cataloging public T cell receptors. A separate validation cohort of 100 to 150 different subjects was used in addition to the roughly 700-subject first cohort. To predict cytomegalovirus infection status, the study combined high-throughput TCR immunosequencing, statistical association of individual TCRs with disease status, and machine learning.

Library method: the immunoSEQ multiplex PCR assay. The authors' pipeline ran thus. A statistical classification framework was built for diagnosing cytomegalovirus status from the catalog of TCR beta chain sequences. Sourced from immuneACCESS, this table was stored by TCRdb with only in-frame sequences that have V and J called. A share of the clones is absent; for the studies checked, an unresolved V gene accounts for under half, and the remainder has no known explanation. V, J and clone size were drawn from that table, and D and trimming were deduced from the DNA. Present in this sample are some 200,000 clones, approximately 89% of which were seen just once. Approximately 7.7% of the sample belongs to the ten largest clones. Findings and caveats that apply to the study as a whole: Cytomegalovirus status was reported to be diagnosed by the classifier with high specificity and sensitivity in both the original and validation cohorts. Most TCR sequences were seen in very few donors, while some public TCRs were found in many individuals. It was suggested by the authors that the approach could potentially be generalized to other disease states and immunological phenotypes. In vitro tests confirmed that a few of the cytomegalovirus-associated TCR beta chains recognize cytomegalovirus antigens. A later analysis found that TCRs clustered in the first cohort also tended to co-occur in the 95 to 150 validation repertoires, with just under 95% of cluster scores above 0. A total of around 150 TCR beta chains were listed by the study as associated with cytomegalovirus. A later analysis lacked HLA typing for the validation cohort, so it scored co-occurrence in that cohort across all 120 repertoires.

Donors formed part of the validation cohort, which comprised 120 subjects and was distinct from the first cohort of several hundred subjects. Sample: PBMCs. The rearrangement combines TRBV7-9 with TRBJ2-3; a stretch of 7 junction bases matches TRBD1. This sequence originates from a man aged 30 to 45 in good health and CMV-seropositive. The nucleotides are TGTGCCAGCAGCCGACAGGGTCATCCGACAGATACGCAGTATTTT. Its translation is CASSRQGHPTDTQYF.